The clone carrying this TCR beta chain has just a few counts. Trimming took 0 bases from V and 4 from J, leaving 10 bases between them. CDR1 and CDR2 from the germline V gene are SGHDT and YYEEEE. CDR3 length: 14 residues. This record comes from a study of T cells in Graves' hyperthyroidism and ophthalmopathy. RNA transcripts gave rise to amplified TCR beta CDR3 regions. The HTBI primer set was used in a first-round RT-PCR of the TCR CDR3. From the multiplex PCR reads, TCRdb called clonotypes with MiXCR, one entry per CDR3 protein. The table records 400,000 or so distinct CDR3 sequences, about an eighth of them present only once.

The gene calls are TRBV5-6 and TRBJ1-1, with D unresolved. The sample was blood. This clonotype was obtained from a man over 45 with Graves' ophthalmopathy. The CDR3 protein is CASSLEAISTEAFF. CDR3 sequence (DNA): TGTGCCAGCAGCTTGGAGGCAATCAGCACTGAAGCTTTCTTT.